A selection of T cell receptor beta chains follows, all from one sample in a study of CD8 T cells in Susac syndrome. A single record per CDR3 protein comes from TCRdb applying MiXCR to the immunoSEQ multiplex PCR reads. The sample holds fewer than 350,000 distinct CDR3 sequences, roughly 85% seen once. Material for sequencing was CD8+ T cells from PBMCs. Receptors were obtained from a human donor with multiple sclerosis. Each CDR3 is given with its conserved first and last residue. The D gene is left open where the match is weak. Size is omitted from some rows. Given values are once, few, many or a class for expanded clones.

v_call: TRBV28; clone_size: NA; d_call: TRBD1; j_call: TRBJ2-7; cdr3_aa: CASSLGLSQGLSYEQYF; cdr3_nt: TGTGCCAGCAGTTTAGGGCTCTCACAGGGGCTATCCTACGAGCAGTACTTC
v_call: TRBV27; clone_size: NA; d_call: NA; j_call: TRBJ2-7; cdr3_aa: CASSLVGSAYEQYF; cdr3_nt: TGTGCCAGCAGTTTAGTAGGTTCGGCGTACGAGCAGTACTTC
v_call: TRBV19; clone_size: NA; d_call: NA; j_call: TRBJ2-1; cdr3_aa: CASQTLGASVTSDEQFF; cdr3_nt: TGTGCCAGTCAGACCCTGGGGGCTAGCGTAACTTCTGATGAGCAGTTCTTC
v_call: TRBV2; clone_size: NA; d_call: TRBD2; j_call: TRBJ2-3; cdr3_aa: CASSLYSSGSVLTDTQYF; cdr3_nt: TGTGCCAGCAGCCTATACTCTAGCGGGAGCGTACTCACAGATACGCAGTATTTT
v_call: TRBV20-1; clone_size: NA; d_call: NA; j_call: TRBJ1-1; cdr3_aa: CNPRAAHGDTEAFF; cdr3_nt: TGCAACCCACGGGCGGCCCACGGTGACACTGAAGCTTTCTTT
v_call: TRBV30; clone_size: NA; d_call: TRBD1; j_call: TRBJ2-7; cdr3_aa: CAWSPRGLEQYF; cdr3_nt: TGTGCCTGGAGTCCGAGGGGGCTCGAGCAGTACTTC
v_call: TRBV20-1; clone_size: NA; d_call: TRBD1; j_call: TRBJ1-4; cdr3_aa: CSAKGQTNEKLFF; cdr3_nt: TGCAGTGCTAAGGGACAGACTAATGAAAAACTGTTTTTT
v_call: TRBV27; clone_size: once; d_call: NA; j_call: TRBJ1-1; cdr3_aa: CASSPMGRMNTEAFF; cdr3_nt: TGTGCCAGCAGCCCCATGGGACGGATGAACACTGAAGCTTTCTTT
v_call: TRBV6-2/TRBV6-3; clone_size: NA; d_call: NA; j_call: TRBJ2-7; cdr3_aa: CASSYASYWYEQYF; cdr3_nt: TGTGCCAGCAGTTACGCCTCCTACTGGTACGAGCAGTACTTC
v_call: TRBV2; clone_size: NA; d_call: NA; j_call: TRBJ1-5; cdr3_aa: CASSERGSNQPQHF; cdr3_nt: TGTGCCAGCAGTGAAAGGGGGAGCAATCAGCCCCAGCATTTT
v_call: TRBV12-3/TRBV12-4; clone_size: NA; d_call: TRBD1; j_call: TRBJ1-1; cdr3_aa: CASSYWTGVFGADTEAFF; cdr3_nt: TGTGCCAGCAGTTACTGGACAGGGGTATTTGGAGCTGACACTGAAGCTTTCTTT
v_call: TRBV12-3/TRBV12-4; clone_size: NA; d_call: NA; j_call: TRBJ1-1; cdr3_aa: CASSLPGLGAEAFF; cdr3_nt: TGTGCCAGCAGTTTACCGGGACTGGGGGCTGAAGCTTTCTTT
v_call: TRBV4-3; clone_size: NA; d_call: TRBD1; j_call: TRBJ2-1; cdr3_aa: CASSQEIRDRPYNEQFF; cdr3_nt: TGCGCCAGCAGCCAAGAAATTAGGGACAGGCCCTACAATGAGCAGTTCTTC
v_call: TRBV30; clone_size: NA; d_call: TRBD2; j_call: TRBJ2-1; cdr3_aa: CAWSVTSGILVEQFF; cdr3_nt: TGTGCCTGGAGTGTGACTAGCGGGATTCTTGTTGAGCAGTTCTTC
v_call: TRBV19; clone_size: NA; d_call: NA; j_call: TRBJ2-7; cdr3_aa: CASSPGDGPYEQYF; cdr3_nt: TGTGCCAGTAGTCCGGGGGACGGCCCCTACGAGCAGTACTTC
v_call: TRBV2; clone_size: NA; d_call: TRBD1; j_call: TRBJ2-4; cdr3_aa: CASRPTGTGLLAKNIQYF; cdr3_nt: TGTGCCAGCAGGCCTACCGGGACAGGATTGTTAGCCAAAAACATTCAGTACTTC
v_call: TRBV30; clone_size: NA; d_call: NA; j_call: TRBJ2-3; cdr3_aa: CAWSTGWTDTQYF; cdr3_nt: TGTGCCTGGAGTACAGGGTGGACAGATACGCAGTATTTT
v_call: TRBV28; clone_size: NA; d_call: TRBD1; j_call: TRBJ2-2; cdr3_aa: CASSFLDRAENTGELFF; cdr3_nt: TGTGCCAGCAGTTTCCTCGACAGGGCGGAGAACACCGGGGAGCTGTTTTTT
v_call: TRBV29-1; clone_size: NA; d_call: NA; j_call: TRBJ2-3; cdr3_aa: CSVEMPSATDTQYF; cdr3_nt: TGCAGCGTTGAAATGCCTAGCGCTACAGATACGCAGTATTTT
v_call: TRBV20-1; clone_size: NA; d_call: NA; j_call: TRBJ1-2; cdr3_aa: CSTYGPDEYGYTF; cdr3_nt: TGCAGTACCTACGGGCCGGACGAGTACGGCTACACCTTC
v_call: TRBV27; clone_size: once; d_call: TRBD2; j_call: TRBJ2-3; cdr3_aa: CASSFDPTSGRRYF; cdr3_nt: TGTGCCAGCAGTTTCGACCCAACTAGCGGGAGAAGGTATTTT
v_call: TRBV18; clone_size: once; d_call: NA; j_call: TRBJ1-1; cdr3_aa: CASSPKAFF; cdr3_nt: TGTGCCAGCTCACCGAAAGCTTTCTTT
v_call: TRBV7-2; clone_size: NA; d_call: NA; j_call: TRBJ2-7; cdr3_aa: CASSIGLGGSYEQYF; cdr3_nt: TGTGCCAGCAGCATCGGACTAGGGGGCTCCTACGAGCAGTACTTC
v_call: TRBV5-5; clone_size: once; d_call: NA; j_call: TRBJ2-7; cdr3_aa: CASSLSRGADEQYF; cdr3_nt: TGTGCCAGCAGCTTGTCCAGGGGAGCCGACGAGCAGTACTTC
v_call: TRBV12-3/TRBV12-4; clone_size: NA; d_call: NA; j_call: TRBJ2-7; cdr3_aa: CASSFLISWERAYEQYF; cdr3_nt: TGTGCCAGCAGTTTTCTTATTTCGTGGGAAAGGGCCTACGAGCAGTACTTC
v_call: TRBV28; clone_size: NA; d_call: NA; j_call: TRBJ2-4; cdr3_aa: CASSPSNPGWDNIQYF; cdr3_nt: TGTGCCAGCAGTCCCTCGAACCCAGGGTGGGACAACATTCAGTACTTC
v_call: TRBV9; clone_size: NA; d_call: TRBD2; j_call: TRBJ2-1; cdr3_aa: CASSVELAGVYEQFF; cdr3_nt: TGTGCCAGCAGCGTAGAACTAGCGGGAGTTTATGAGCAGTTCTTC
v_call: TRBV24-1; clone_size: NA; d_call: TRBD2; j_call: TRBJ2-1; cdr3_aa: CATSDYSGPGGYEQFF; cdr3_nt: TGTGCCACCAGTGACTATAGCGGGCCGGGAGGTTATGAGCAGTTCTTC
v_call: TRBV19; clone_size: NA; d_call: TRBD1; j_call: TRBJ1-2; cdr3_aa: CASSPWDRTYGYTF; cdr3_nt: TGTGCCAGTAGTCCCTGGGACAGGACCTATGGCTACACCTTC
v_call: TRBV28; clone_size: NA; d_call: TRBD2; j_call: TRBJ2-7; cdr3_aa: CASRTHSGGLAGYEQYF; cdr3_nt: TGTGCCAGCAGGACCCACTCAGGGGGACTAGCGGGCTACGAGCAGTACTTC
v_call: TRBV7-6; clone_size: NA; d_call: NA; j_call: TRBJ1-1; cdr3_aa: CASSLVDGTEAFF; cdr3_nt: TGTGCCAGCAGCTTGGTGGATGGCACTGAAGCTTTCTTT
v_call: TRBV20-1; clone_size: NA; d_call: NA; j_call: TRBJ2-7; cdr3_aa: CSARDVTSSYEQYF; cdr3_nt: TGCAGTGCTAGAGACGTGACTAGCTCCTACGAGCAGTACTTC
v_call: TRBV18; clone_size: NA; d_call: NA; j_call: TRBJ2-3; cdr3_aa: CASTQEEDTQYF; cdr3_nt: TGTGCCAGCACCCAAGAAGAAGATACGCAGTATTTT
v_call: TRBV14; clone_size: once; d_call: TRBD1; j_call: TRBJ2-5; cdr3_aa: CASSRTGGWETQYF; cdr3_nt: TGTGCCAGCAGCCGTACAGGGGGCTGGGAGACCCAGTACTTC
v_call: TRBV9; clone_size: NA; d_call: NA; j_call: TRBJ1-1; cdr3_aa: CASRSKFAPEAFF; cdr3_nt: TGTGCCAGCAGGTCTAAGTTTGCGCCTGAAGCTTTCTTT
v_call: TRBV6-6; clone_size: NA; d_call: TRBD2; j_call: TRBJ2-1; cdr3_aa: CASSLAGVLHNEQFF; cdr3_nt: TGTGCCAGCAGCCTGGCGGGAGTATTGCACAATGAGCAGTTCTTC
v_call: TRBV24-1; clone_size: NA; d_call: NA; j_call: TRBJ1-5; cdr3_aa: CATRSENAQPQHF; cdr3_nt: TGTGCCACCAGAAGTGAAAACGCTCAGCCCCAGCATTTT
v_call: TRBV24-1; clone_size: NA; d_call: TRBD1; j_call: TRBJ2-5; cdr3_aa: CATSADREETQYF; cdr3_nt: TGTGCCACCAGCGCCGACAGGGAAGAGACCCAGTACTTC
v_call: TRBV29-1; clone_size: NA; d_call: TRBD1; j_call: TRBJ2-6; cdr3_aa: CSVEGGQGLTF; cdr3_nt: TGCAGCGTTGAAGGCGGACAGGGCCTGACTTTC
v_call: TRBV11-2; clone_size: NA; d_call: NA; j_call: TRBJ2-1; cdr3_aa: CASSQGTLTYNEQFF; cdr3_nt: TGTGCCAGCAGCCAAGGGACTTTGACCTACAATGAGCAGTTCTTC
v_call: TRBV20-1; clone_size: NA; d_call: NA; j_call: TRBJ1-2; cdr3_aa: CSAFTGRTDGYTF; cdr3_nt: TGCAGTGCCTTCACGGGGCGAACGGATGGCTACACCTTC
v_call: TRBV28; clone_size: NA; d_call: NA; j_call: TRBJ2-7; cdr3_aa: CASSRPATGYAEQYF; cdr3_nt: TGTGCCAGCAGTCGACCGGCGACCGGCTATGCCGAGCAGTACTTC
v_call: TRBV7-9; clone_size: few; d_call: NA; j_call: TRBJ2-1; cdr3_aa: CASSFGPNEQFF; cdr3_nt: TGTGCCAGCAGCTTTGGACCCAATGAGCAGTTCTTC
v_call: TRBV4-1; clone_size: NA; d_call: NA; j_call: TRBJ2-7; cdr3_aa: CASSHGSLVGSYEQYF; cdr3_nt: TGCGCCAGCAGCCATGGCAGTCTAGTCGGTTCCTACGAGCAGTACTTC
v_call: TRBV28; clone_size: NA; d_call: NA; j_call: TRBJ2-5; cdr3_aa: CASSLWGTQETQYF; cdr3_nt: TGTGCCAGCAGTTTATGGGGGACCCAAGAGACCCAGTACTTC
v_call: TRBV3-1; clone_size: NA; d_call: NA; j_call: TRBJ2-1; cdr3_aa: CASSQAAGLYNEQFF; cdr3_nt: TGTGCCAGCAGCCAAGCCGCGGGACTCTACAATGAGCAGTTCTTC
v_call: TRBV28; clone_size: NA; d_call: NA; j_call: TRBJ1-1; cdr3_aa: CASSPWTETNTEAFF; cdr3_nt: TGTGCCAGCAGTCCATGGACAGAAACGAACACTGAAGCTTTCTTT
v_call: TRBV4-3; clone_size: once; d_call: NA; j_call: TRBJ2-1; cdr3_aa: CASSDRSPYNEQFF; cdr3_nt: TGCGCCAGCAGCGACCGGAGCCCCTACAATGAGCAGTTCTTC
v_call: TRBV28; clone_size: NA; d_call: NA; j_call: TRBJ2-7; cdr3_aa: CASSFIGSPYEQYF; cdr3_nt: TGTGCCAGCAGTTTCATCGGCAGTCCTTACGAGCAGTACTTC
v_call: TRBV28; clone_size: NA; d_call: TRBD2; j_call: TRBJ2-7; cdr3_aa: CASTLTSAYEQYF; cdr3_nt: TGTGCCAGCACCCTGACTAGCGCCTACGAGCAGTACTTC